This TCR beta chain was sequenced during a study of immune cell composition in non-small cell lung cancer. General observations from the study: Smoking pack-years did not significantly correlate with tumour TCR-beta clonality. Squamous carcinomas (about 75%) more often had tumour-associated clones >0.5% than adenocarcinomas (33%). Adenocarcinomas with higher top tumour-associated clone frequency had more reactive TILs.

The CDR3 is 15 residues long. Germline V CDR1 and CDR2: SGHVS, FQNEAQ. The protocol was immunoSEQ multiplex PCR, while the TCRdb copy is restricted to in-frame clones and leaves out a portion. The sample contains about 8,700 clones, about 68% of which appear only once. A remark on this clone: Its target is unknown. The junction and the germline gene differ at one end; a read error may be behind it.

The normal lung sample lay at least 3 cm, and maximally far, from the tumour. Genomic DNA came from frozen unsorted single-cell suspensions. The sample was non-adjacent lung tissue. This clonotype was obtained from a human donor with non-small cell lung cancer. The chain combines TRBV7-8 with TRBJ1-2, with 8 positions matching TRBD1. This chain's CDR3 is CASSLGTGSGQGYIF. The DNA for the CDR3 is TGTGCCAGCAGCTTAGGGACAGGGAGTGGGCAAGGCTACATCTTC.